This TCR beta chain was obtained from a study of glioma-infiltrating T cells. The CDR3 sequence is 17 residues long. Per the germline V gene, CDR1 is SGHVS and CDR2 is FQNEAQ. Study-wide results and caveats: Gliomas, especially low-grade, showed above-expected tissue-blood divergence; non-neoplastic patients showed below.

In regard to this clonotype: No antigen is known for it. At one of its ends the junction is not consistent with the germline gene, which may arise from a read error.

The iRepertoire nested amplicon-rescue multiplex PCR amplified TCR alpha and beta CDR3s from RNA. TCRdb fed the multiplex PCR reads into MiXCR, producing one record per CDR3 protein. The data show around 150,000 distinct CDR3 sequences, with about two fifths seen just once and around 20% held by the top ten. Sequences were obtained from glioma tissue, nonneoplastic brain tissue, or PBMCs (not recorded which). This receptor was obtained from a human donor with low-grade glioma or glioblastoma, undergoing nonglioma brain surgery, or in good health (not recorded which). This chain uses TRBV7-8 with TRBJ2-1, with 9 nucleotides matching TRBD1. CDR3 amino acids: CASSSNLPGTGNNEQFF. CDR3 nucleotide sequence: TGCGCCAGCAGCTCCAACCTCCCCGGGACAGGGAACAATGAGCAGTTCTTC.